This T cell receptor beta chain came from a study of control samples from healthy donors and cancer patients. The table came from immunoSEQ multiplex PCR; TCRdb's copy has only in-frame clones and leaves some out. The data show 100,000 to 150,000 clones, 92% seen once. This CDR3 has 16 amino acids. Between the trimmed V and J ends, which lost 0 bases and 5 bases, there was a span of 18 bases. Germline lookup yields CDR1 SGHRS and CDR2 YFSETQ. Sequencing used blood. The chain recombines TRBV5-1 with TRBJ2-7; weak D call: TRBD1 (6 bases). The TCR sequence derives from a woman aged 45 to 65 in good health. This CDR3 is CASSLGPRQGFHEQYF. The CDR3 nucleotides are TGCGCCAGCAGCTTGGGCCCCAGGCAGGGGTTCCACGAGCAGTACTTC. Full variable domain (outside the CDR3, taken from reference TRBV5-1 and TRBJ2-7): KAGVTQTPRYLIKTRGQQVTLSCSPISGHRSVSWYQQTPGQGLQFLFEYFSETQRNKGNFPGRFSGRQFSNSRSEMNVSTLELGDSALYLCASSLGPRQGFHEQYFGPGTRLTVT.